This T cell receptor beta chain was profiled in a study of shared clonotypes between healthy human individuals. Sequenced by immunoSEQ multiplex PCR; TCRdb stores in-frame clones only, minus some. The sample has 2 million to 2.5 million clones, approximately 96% seen once. This CDR3 has 14 residues. Germline lookup yields CDR1 SQVTM and CDR2 ANQGSEA. The ends were cut back, 4 bases at V and 3 bases at J, with 15 bases in the middle. This clonotype originated in a man younger than 35 in good health. The chain employs TRBV29-1 and TRBJ1-1; the D gene is possibly TRBD1 (6 bases). Input material: naive CD4+ T cells sorted from blood. Stated subset: CD45RA+ positively selected. CDR3 sequence reads: CSVAGERAYTEAFF. CDR3 nucleotide sequence: TGCAGCGTTGCAGGGGAAAGGGCATACACTGAAGCTTTCTTT.